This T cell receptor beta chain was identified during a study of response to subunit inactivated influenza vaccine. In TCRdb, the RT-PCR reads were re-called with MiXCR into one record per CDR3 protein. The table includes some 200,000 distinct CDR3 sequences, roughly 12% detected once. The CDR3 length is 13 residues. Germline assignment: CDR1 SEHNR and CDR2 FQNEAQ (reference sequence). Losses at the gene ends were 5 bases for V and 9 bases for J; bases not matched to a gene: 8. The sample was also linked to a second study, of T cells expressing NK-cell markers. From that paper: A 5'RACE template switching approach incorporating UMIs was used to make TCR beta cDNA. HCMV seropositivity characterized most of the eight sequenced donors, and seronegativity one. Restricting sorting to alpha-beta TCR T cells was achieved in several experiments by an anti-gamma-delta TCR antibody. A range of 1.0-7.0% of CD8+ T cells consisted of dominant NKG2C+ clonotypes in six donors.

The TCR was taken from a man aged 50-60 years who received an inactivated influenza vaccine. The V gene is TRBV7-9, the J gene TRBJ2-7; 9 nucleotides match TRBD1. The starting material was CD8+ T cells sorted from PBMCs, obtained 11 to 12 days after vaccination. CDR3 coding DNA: TGTGCCAGCAGCGATGGACAGGGGTTATGGCAGTACTTC. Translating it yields CASSDGQGLWQYF.